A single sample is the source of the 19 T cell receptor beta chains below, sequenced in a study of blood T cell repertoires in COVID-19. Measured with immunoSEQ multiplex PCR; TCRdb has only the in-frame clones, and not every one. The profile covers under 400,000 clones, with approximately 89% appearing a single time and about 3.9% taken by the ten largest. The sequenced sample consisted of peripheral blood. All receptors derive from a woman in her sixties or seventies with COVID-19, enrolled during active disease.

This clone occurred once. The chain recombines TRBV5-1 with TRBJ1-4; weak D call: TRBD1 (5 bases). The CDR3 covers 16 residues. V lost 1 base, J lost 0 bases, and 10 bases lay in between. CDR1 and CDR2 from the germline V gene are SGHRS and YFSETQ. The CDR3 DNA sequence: TGCGCCAGCAGCTTGTCGAGCAGGGCAACTAATGAAAAACTGTTTTTT. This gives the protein CASSLSSRATNEKLFF.

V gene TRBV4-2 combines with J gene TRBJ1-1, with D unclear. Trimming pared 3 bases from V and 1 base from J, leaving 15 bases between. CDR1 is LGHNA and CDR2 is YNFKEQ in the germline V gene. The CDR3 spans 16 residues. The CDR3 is CASSQMFGRENTEAFF. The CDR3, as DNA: TGTGCCAGCAGCCAGATGTTTGGACGGGAGAACACTGAAGCTTTCTTT.

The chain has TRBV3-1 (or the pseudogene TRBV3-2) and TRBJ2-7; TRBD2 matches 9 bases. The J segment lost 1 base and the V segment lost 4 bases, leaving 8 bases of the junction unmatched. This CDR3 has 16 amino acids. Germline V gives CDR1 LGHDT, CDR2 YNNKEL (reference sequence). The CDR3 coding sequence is TGTGCCAGCAGCCCCCTTAGGCGGGGGGGGTCCTACGAGCAGTACTTC. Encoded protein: CASSPLRRGGSYEQYF.

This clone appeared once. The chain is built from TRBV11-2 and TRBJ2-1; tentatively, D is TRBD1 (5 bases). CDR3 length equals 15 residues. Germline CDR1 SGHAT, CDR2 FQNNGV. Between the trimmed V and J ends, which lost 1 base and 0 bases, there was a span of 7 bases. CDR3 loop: CASSLAGNSYNEQFF. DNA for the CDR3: TGTGCCAGCAGCTTAGCAGGGAACTCCTACAATGAGCAGTTCTTC. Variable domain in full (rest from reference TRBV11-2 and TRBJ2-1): EAGVAQSPRYKIIEKRQSVAFWCNPISGHATLYWYQQILGQGPKLLIQFQNNGVVDDSQLPKDRFSAERLKGVDSTLKIQPAKLEDSAVYLCASSLAGNSYNEQFFGPGTRLTVL.

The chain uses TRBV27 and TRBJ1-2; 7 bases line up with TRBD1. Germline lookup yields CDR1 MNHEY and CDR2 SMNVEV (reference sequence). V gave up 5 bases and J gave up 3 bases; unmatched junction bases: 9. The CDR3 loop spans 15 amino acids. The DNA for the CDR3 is TGTGCCAGCAGTGGACCCCGACAGGGAGACTATGGCTACACCTTC. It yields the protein CASSGPRQGDYGYTF.

The CDR3 spells CASSSGRGRETQYF. In DNA, the CDR3 is TGTGCCAGCAGCTCCGGTAGGGGGCGCGAGACCCAGTACTTC. J is TRBJ2-5 and V is TRBV13, with 7 bases lining up with TRBD1. This CDR3 is built from 14 residues. V lost 4 bases to trimming and J lost 5 bases; unmatched junction nucleotides: 7. Germline V gene data show CDR1 as PRHDT and CDR2 as FYEKMQ (reference sequence).

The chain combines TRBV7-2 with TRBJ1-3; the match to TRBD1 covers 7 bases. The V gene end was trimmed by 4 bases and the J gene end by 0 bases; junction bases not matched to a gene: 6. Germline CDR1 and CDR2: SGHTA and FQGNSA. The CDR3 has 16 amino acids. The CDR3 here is CASSSDRPLSGNTIYF. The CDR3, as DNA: TGTGCCAGCAGCTCGGACAGGCCCCTCTCTGGAAACACCATATATTTT.

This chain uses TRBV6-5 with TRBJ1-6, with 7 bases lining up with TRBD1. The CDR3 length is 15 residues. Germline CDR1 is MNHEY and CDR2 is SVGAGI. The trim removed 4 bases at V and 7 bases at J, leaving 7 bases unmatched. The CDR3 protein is CASSLQPGQNSPLHF. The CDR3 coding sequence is TGTGCCAGCAGTTTACAGCCGGGACAGAATTCACCCCTCCACTTT.

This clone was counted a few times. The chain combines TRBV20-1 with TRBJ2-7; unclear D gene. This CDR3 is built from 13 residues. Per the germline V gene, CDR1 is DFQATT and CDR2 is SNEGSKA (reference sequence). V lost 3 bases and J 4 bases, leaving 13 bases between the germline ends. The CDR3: CSASPGYGYEQYF. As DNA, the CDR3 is TGCAGTGCTAGTCCCGGATACGGGTACGAGCAGTACTTC.

The DNA for the CDR3 is TGTGCCAGCAGCGTGACTAGCGGGGGAGAGACCCAGTACTTC. This codes for CASSVTSGGETQYF. The chain combines TRBV9 with TRBJ2-5; 12 bases line up with TRBD2. Germline values: CDR1 SGDLS, CDR2 YYNGEE. Trimming at V came to 2 bases and at J to 4 bases, leaving 0 bases not matched to a gene. This CDR3 is built from 14 residues.

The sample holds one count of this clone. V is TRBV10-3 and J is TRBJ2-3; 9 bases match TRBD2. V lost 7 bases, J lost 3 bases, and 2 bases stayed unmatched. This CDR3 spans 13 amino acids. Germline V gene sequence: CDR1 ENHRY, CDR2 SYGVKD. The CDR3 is CAIKRGETDTQYF. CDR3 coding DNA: TGTGCCATCAAGCGGGGGGAAACAGATACGCAGTATTTT.

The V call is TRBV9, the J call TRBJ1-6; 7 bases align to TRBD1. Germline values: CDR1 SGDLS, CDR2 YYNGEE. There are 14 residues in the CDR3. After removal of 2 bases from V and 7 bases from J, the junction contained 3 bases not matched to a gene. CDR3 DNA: TGTGCCAGCAGCGTGGGACAGAGAAATTCACCCCTCCACTTT. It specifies CASSVGQRNSPLHF.

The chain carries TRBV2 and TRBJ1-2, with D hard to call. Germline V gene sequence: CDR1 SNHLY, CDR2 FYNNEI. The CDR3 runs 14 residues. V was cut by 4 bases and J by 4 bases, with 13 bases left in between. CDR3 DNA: TGTGCCAGCAGTGGGACGGGAGCAATCTATGGCTACACCTTC. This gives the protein CASSGTGAIYGYTF.

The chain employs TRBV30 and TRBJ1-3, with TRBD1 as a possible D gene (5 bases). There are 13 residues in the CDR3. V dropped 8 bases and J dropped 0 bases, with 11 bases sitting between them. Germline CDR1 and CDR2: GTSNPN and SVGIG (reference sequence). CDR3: CARQRGSGNTIYF. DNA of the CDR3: TGTGCCCGACAGCGAGGCTCTGGAAACACCATATATTTT. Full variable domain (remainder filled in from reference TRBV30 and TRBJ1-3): SQTIHQWPATLVQPVGSPLSLECTVEGTSNPNLYWYRQAAGRGLQLLFYSVGIGQISSEVPQNLSASRPQDRQFILSSKKLLLSDSGFYLCARQRGSGNTIYFGEGSWLTVV.

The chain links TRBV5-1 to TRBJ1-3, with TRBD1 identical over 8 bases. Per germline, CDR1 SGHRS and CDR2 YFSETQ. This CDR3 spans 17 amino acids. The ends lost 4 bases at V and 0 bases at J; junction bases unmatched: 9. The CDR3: CASSLRTGTGSGNTIYF. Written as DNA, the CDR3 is TGCGCCAGCAGCCTCAGGACAGGGACGGGCTCTGGAAACACCATATATTTT.

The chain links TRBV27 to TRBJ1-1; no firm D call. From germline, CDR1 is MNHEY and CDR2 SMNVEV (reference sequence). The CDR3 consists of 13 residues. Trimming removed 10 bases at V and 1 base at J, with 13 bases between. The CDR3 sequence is CATIGLANTEAFF. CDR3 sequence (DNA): TGTGCCACCATAGGGCTAGCGAACACTGAAGCTTTCTTT.

The CDR3 DNA is TGTGCCAGCAGCTTTTGGTTGAGTACGCAGTATTTT. Amino acids: CASSFWLSTQYF. The rearrangement links TRBV7-9 to TRBJ2-3; D ambiguous. Germline assignment: CDR1 SEHNR and CDR2 FQNEAQ (reference sequence). CDR3 length: 12 residues. The V end lost 3 bases, the J end lost 8 bases, and 9 bases lay between the germline ends. Using reference TRBV7-9 and TRBJ2-3 for the parts outside the CDR3, the full variable domain is DTGVSQNPRHKITKRGQNVTFRCDPISEHNRLYWYRQTLGQGPEFLTYFQNEAQLEKSRLLSDRFSAERPKGSFSTLEIQRTEQGDSAMYLCASSFWLSTQYFGPGTRLTVL.

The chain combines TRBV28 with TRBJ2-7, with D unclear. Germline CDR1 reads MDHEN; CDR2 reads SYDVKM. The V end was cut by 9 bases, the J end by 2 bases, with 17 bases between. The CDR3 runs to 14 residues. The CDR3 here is CASTKRGRAYEQYF. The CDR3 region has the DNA TGTGCCAGTACAAAGCGCGGCCGCGCCTACGAGCAGTACTTC. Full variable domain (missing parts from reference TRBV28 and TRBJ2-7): DVKVTQSSRYLVKRTGEKVFLECVQDMDHENMFWYRQDPGLGLRLIYFSYDVKMKEKGDIPEGYSVSREKKERFSLILESASTNQTSMYLCASTKRGRAYEQYFGPGTRLTVT.

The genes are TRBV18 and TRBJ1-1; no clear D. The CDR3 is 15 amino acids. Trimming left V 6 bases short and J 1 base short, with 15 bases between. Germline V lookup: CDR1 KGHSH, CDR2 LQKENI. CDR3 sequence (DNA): TGTGCCAGCTCCCCGGATTACCGGGGGAACACTGAAGCTTTCTTT. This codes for CASSPDYRGNTEAFF.